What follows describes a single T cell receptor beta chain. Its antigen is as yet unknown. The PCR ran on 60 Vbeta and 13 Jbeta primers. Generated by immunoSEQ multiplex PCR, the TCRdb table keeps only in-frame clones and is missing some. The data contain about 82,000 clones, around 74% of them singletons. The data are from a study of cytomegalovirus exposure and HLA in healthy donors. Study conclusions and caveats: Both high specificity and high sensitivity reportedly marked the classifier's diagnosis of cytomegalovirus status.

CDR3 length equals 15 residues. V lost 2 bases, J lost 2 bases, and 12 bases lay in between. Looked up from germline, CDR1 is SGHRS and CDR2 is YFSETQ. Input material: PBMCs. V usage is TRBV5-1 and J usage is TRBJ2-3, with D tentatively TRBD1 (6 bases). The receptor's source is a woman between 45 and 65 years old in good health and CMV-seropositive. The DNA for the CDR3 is TGCGCCAGCAGCTTTGGAACAGGGAACACAGATACGCAGTATTTT. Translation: CASSFGTGNTDTQYF.